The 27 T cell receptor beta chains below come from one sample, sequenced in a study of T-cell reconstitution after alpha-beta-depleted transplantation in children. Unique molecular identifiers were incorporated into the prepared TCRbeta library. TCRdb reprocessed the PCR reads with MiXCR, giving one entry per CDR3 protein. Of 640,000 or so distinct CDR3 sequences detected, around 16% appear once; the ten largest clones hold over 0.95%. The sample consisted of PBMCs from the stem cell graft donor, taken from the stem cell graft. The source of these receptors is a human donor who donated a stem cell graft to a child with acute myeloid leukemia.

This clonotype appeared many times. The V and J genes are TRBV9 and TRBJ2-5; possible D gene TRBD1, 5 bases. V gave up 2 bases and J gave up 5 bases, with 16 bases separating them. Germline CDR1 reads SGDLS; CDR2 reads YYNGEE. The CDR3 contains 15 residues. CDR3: CASSVNQGFGETQYF. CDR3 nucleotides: TGTGCCAGCAGCGTTAACCAGGGTTTTGGCGAGACCCAGTACTTC.

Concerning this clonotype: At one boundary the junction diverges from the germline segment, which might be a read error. The CDR3 DNA reads TGCTGTGCTAGAGATCAGGAGGGGGCAAGCAATCAGCCCCAGCATTTT. Its protein product is CCARDQEGASNQPQHF. The V gene is TRBV20-1, the J gene TRBJ1-5; 7 bases match TRBD1. The CDR3 sequence is 16 residues long. Germline loops: CDR1 DFQATT, CDR2 SNEGSKA (reference sequence).

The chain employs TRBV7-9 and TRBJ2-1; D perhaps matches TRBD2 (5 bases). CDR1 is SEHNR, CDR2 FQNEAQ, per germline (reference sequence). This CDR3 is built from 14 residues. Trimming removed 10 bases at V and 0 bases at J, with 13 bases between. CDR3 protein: CATTITSSYNEQFF. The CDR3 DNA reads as TGTGCCACCACTATTACTAGCTCCTACAATGAGCAGTTCTTC.

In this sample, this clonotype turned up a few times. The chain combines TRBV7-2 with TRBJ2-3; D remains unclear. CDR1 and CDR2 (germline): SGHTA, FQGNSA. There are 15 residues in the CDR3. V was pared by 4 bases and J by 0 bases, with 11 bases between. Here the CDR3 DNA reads TGTGCCAGCAGCTCCATACAGCTAAGCACAGATACGCAGTATTTT. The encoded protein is CASSSIQLSTDTQYF.

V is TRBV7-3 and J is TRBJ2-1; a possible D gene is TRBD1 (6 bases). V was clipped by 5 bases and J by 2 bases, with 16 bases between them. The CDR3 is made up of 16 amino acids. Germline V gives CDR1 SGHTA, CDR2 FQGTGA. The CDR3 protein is CASSPDRSQTYNEQFF. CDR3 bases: TGTGCCAGCAGCCCTGACAGGTCCCAGACCTACAATGAGCAGTTCTTC.

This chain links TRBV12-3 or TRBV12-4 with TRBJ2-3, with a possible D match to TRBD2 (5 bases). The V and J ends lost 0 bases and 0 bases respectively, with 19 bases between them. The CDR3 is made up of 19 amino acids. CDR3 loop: CASSLAWGGGHHSTDTQYF. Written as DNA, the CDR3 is TGTGCCAGCAGTTTAGCGTGGGGTGGAGGCCACCACAGCACAGATACGCAGTATTTT.

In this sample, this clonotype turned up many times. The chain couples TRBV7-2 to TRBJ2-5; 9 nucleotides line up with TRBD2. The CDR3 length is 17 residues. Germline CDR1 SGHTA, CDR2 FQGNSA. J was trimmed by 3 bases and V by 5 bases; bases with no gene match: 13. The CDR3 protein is CASSTGLARGPKETQYF. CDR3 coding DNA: TGTGCCAGCAGCACCGGACTAGCGAGGGGCCCAAAAGAGACCCAGTACTTC. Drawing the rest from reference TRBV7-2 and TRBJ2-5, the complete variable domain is GAGVSQSPSNKVTEKGKDVELRCDPISGHTALYWYRQSLGQGLEFLIYFQGNSAPDKSGLPSDRFSAERTGGSVSTLTIQRTQQEDSAVYLCASSTGLARGPKETQYFGPGTRLLVL.

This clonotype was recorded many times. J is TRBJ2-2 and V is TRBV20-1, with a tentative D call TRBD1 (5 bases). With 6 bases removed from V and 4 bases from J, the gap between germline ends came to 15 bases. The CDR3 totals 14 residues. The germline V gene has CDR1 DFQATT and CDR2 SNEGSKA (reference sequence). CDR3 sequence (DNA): TGCAGTGCAGGGGCCCTTCTTAGCACCGGGGAGCTGTTTTTT. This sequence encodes CSAGALLSTGELFF.

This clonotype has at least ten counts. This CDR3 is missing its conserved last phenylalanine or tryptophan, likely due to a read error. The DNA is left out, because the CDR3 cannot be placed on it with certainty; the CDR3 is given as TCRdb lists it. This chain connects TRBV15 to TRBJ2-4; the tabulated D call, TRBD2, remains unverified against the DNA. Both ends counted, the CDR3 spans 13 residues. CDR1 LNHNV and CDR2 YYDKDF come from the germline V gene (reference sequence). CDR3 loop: CATSPRSDGEQYL.

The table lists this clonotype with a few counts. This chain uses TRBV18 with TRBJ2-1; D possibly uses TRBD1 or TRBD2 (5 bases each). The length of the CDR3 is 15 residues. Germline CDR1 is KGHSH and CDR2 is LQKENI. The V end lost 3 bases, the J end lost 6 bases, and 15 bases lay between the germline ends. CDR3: CASSPRQGPTNEQFF. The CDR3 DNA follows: TGTGCCAGCTCACCGCGCCAGGGACCAACCAATGAGCAGTTCTTC.

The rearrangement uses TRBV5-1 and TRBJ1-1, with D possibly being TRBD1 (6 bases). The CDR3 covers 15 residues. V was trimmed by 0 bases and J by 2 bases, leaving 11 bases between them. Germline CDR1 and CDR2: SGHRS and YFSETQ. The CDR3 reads CASSLGQGTNTEAFF. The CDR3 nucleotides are TGCGCCAGCAGCTTGGGTCAGGGGACTAACACTGAAGCTTTCTTT. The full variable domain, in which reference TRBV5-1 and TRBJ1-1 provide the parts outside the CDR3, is KAGVTQTPRYLIKTRGQQVTLSCSPISGHRSVSWYQQTPGQGLQFLFEYFSETQRNKGNFPGRFSGRQFSNSRSEMNVSTLELGDSALYLCASSLGQGTNTEAFFGQGTRLTVV.

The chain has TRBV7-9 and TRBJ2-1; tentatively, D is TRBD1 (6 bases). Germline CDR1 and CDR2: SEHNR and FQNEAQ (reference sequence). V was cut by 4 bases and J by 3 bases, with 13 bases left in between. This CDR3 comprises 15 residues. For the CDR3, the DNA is TGTGCCAGCAGCTCGACAGGCGATATCTACAATGAGCAGTTCTTC. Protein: CASSSTGDIYNEQFF.

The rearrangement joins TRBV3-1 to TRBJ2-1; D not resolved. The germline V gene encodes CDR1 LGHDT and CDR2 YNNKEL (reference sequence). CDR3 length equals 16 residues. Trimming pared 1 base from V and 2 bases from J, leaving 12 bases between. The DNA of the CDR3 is TGTGCCAGCAGCCAAGGCGATGTCGTAACCTACAATGAGCAGTTCTTC. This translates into CASSQGDVVTYNEQFF.

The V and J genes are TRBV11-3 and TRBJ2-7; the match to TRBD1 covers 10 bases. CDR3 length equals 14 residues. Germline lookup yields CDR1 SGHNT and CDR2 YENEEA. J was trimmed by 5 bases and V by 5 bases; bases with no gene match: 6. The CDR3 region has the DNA TGTGCCAGCAGCAGCGGACAGGGGGTCCACGAGCAGTACTTC. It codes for CASSSGQGVHEQYF.

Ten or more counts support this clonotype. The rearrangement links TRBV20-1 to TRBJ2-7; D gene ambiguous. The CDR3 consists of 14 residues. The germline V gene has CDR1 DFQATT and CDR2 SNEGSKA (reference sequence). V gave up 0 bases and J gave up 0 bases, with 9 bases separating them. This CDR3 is CSAREPDLSYEQYF. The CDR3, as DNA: TGCAGTGCTAGAGAGCCGGACCTCTCCTACGAGCAGTACTTC.

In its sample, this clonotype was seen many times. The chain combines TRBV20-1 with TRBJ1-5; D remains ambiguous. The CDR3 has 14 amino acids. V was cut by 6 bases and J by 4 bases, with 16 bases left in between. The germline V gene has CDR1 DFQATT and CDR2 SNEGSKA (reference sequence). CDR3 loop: CSATPDGANQPQHF. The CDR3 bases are TGCAGTGCAACCCCGGACGGAGCGAATCAGCCCCAGCATTTT.

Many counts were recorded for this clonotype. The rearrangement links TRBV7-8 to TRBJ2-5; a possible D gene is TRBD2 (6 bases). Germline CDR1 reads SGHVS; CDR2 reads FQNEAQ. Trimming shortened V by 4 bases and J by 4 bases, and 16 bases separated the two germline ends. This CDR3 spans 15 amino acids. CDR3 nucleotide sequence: TGTGCCAGCAGCTCCGATTACGGGGGTTTAGAGACCCAGTACTTC. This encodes CASSSDYGGLETQYF. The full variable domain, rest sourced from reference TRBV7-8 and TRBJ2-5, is GAGVSQSPRYKVAKRGQDVALRCDPISGHVSLFWYQQALGQGPEFLTYFQNEAQLDKSGLPSDRFFAERPEGSVSTLKIQRTQQEDSAVYLCASSSDYGGLETQYFGPGTRLLVL.

CDR3 residues: CASSSTSGEQYV. The CDR3, as DNA: TGTGCCAGCAGTTCCACCTCGGGGGAGCAGTACGTC. V gene TRBV6-2 or TRBV6-3 combines with J gene TRBJ2-7; possibly TRBD2 for D (5 bases). This CDR3 spans 12 amino acids. The V and J ends lost 4 bases and 7 bases respectively, with 11 bases between them. Germline lookup yields CDR1 MNHEY and CDR2 SVGEGT.

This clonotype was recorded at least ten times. CDR3 bases: TGTGCCAGCTCCAGGGGTAGCGGGGGGACCTCCTACAATGAGCAGTTCTTC. It specifies CASSRGSGGTSYNEQFF. The chain uses TRBV6-2 or TRBV6-3 and TRBJ2-1, with 10 bases fitting TRBD2. Germline V gene lookup returns CDR1 MNHEY and CDR2 SVGEGT. The CDR3 sequence is 17 residues long. Losses at the gene ends were 8 bases for V and 0 bases for J; bases not matched to a gene: 10.

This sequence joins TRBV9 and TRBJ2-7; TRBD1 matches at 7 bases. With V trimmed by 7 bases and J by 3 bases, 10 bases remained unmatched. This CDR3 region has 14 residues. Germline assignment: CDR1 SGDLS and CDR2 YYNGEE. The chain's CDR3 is CASSRAGGNYEQYF. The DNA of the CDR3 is TGTGCCAGCTCCCGCGCAGGGGGAAACTACGAGCAGTACTTC.

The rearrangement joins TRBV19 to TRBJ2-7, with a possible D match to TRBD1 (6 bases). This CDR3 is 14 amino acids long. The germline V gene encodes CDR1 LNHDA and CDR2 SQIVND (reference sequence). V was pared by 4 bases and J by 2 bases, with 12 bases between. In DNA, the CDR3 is TGTGCCAGTAGTACGACAGGAGCCCCCTACGAGCAGTACTTC. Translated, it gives CASSTTGAPYEQYF.

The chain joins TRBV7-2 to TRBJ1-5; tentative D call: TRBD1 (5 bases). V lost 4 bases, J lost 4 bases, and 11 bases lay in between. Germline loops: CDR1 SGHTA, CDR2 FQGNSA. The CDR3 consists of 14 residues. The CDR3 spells CASSWGGGNQPQHF. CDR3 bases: TGTGCCAGCAGCTGGGGGGGTGGAAATCAGCCCCAGCATTTT.

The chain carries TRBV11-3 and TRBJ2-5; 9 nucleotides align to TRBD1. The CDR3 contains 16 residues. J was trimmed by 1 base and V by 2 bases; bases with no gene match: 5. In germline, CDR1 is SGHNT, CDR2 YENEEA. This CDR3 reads CASSLLPGQGQETQYF. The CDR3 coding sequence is TGTGCCAGCAGCTTACTTCCGGGACAGGGCCAAGAGACCCAGTACTTC.

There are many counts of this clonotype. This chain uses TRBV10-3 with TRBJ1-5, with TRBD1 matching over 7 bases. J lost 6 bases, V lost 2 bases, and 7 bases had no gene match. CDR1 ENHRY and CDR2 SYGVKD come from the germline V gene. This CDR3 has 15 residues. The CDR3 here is CAISEEIGGTQPQHF. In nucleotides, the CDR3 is TGTGCCATCAGTGAGGAGATAGGGGGCACTCAGCCCCAGCATTTT.

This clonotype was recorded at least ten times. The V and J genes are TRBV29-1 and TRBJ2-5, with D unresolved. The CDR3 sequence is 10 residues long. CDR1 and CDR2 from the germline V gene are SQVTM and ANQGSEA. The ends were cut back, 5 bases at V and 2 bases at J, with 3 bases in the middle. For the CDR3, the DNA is TGCAGCGTTCGTCAAGAGACCCAGTACTTC. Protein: CSVRQETQYF.

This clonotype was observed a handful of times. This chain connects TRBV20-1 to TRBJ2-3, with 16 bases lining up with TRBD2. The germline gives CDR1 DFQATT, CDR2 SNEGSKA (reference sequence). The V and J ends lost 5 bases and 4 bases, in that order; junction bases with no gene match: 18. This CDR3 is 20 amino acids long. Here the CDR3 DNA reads TGCAGTGCTCCCCACTCCGGGACTAGCGGGGGGGCCCTCTCCCCAGATACGCAGTATTTT. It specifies CSAPHSGTSGGALSPDTQYF.

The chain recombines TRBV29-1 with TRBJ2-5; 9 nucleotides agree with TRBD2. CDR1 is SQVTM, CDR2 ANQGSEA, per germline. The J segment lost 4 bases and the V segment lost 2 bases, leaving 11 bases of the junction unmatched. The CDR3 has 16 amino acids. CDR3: CSVESPPSGDGETQYF. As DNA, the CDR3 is TGCAGCGTTGAAAGTCCCCCTAGCGGGGATGGAGAGACCCAGTACTTC.